This TCR beta chain was recorded in a study of cytomegalovirus exposure and HLA in healthy donors. In the study overall: In an earlier analysis, 95 million to 140 million unique TCR beta sequences were found from about 190 million T cells.

V was cut by 0 bases and J by 8 bases, with 7 bases left in between. Germline V CDR1 and CDR2: MGHRA, YSYEKL. The CDR3 is 12 residues long. The PCR ran on 60 Vbeta and 13 Jbeta primers. Generated by immunoSEQ multiplex PCR, the TCRdb table keeps only in-frame clones and is missing some. Of 210,000 or so clones in the sample, more than 65% were seen once. The receptor was isolated from a man in his late teens or twenties in good health and CMV-seronegative. Sequenced sample: PBMCs. The chain joins TRBV4-1 to TRBJ1-2; D not resolved. The CDR3, as DNA: TGCGCCAGCAGCCAAGAGAGGGAAGGCTACACCTTC. Protein product: CASSQEREGYTF.